This T cell receptor beta chain was sequenced during a study of T cell responses to AZD1222 COVID-19 vaccine. Method: immunoSEQ multiplex PCR; TCRdb's copy keeps in-frame clones and lacks some. The top ten clones hold over 2% of a sample with tens of thousands of clones, around 90% of them seen once. Details on this clone: What it recognizes is unknown.

V lost 5 bases, J lost 5 bases, and 15 bases lay in between. This CDR3 is 14 amino acids long. The germline CDR1 and CDR2 sequences are MNHEY and SMNVEV (reference sequence). General study points: Spike-specific TCR breadth and depth both grew after two AZD1222 doses. CD4 TCRs covered the whole spike, strongest at regions 160-218 and 743-854. A mostly white British donor set with more females was recruited, and clonal diversity was possibly underestimated.

This receptor was identified in an adult in good health. The sample in question was peripheral blood, obtained on day 0 of AZD1222 vaccination. The chain combines TRBV27 with TRBJ1-1; a possible D gene is TRBD1 (6 bases). The CDR3 spells CASSTNRAGTEAFF. The CDR3 DNA sequence: TGTGCCAGCAGTACAAACAGGGCTGGAACTGAAGCTTTCTTT.